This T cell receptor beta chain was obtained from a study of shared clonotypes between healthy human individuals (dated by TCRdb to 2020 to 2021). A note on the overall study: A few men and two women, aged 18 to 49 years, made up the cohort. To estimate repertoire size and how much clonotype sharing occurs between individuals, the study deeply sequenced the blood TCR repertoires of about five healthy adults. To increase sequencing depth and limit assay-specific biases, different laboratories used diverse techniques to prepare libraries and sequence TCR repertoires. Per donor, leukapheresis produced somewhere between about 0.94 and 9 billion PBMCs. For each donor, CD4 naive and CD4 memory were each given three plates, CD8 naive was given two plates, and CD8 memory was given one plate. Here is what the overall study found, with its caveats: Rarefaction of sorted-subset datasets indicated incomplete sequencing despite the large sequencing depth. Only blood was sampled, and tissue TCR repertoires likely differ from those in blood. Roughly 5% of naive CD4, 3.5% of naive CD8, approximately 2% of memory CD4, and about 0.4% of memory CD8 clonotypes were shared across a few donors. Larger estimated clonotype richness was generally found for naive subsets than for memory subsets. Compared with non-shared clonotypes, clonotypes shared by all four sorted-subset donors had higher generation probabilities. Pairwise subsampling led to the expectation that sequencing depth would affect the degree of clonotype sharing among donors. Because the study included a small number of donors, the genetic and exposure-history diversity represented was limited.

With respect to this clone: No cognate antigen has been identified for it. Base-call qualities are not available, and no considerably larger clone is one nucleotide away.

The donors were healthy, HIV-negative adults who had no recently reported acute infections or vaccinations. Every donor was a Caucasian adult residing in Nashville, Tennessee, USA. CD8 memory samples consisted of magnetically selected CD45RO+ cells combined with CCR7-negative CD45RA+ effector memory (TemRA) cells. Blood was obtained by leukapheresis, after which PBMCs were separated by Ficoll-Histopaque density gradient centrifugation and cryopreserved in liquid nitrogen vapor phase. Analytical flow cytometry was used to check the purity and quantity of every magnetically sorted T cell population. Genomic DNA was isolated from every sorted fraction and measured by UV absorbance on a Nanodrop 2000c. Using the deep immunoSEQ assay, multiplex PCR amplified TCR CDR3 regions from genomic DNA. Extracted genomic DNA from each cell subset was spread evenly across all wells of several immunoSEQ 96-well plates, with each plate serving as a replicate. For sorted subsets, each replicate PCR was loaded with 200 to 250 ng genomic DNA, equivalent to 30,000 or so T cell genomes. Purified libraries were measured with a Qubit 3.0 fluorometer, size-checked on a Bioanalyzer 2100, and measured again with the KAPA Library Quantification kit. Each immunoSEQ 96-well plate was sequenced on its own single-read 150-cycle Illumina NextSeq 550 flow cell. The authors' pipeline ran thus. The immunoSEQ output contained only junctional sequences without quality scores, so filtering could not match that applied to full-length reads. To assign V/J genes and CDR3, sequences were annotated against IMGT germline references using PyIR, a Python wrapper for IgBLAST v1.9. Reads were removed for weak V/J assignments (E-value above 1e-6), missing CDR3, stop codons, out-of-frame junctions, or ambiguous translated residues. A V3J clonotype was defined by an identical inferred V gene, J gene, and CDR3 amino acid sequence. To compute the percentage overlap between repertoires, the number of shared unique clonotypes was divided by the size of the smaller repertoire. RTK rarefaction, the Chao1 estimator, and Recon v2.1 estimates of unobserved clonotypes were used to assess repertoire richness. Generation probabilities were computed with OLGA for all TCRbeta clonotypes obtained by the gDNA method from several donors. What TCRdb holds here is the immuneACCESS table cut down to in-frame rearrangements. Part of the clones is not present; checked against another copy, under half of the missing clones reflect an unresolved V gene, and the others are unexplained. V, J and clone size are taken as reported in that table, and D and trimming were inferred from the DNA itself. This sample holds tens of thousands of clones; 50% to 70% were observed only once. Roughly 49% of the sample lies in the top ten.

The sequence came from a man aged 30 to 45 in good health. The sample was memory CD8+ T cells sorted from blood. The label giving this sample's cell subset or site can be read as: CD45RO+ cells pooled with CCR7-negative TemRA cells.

The CDR3 amino acid sequence is: CASSPPSGTPNTGELFF. The DNA is TGTGCCAGCAGCCCACCCTCCGGGACTCCCAACACCGGGGAGCTGTTTTTT. The chain was built from TRBV7-7 and TRBJ2-2, with a weak D call of TRBD2 (6 bases match). Trimming costs V 5 bases and J 2 bases, and their ends lie 18 bases apart. There are 17 amino acids in the CDR3, from cysteine to phenylalanine inclusive. The sequence is cut down to CDR3 DNA, 51 bases in frame from base 1. Sequences SSHAT (CDR1) and FNYEAQ (CDR2) are obtained from the germline V gene (reference sequence).